This T cell receptor beta chain was identified during a study of cytomegalovirus exposure and HLA in healthy donors. Worth noting for this clone: Its antigen is undetermined.

Findings and limits, study-wide: For TCR beta chains, V- and J-gene trimming was later linked to a missense DCLRE1C variant.

With 60 Vbeta and 13 Jbeta primers, the PCR was carried out. The protocol was immunoSEQ multiplex PCR, while the TCRdb copy is restricted to in-frame clones and leaves out a portion. Its listing shows approximately 45,000 clones. This CDR3 is built from 15 residues. Germline loops: CDR1 MNHNY, CDR2 SVGAGI (reference sequence). The V gene lost 7 bases and the J gene lost 0 bases, with 10 bases spanning the gap. Sequencing input: PBMCs. This sequence originates from a male donor in good health and CMV-seronegative. The rearrangement links TRBV6-6 to TRBJ2-6, with TRBD1 as a possible D gene (6 bases). This CDR3 reads CASNLGGSGANVLTF. The CDR3 DNA follows: TGTGCCAGCAACCTAGGGGGCTCTGGGGCCAACGTCCTGACTTTC.